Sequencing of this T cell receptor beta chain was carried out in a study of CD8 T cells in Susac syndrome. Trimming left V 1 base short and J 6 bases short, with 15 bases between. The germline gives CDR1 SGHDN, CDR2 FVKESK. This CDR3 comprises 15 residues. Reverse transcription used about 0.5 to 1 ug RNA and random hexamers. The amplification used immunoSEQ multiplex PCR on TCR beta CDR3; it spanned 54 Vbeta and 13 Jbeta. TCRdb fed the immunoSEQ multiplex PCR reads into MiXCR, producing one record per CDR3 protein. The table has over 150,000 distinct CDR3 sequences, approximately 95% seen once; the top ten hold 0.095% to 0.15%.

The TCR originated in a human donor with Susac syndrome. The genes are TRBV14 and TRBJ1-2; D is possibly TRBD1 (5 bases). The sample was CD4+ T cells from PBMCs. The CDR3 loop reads CASSQALVSGHGYTF. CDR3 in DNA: TGTGCCAGCAGCCAAGCTCTGGTATCGGGGCATGGCTACACCTTC.